These T cell receptor beta chains were read from a single sample in a study of blood T cells in healthy people across ages. TCRdb called the 5' RACE reads again in MiXCR, with one record for every CDR3 protein. The table shows roughly 1.5 million distinct CDR3 sequences, with approximately 43% occurring only once. Sequencing input: blood. Every receptor here comes from a woman in her late teens or twenties in good health. Each CDR3 is given with its conserved first and last residue. Each record gives: J gene, D gene, clone size, V gene, CDR3 protein, CDR3 DNA. A D gene is named only where the DNA matches it firmly. Clone size appears in some rows only: once, few, many, or a class for an expanded clone.

TRBJ2-1 | . | few | TRBV13 | CASSQWGYTYNEQFF | TGTGCCAGCAGCCAGTGGGGCTACACCTACAATGAGCAGTTCTTC
TRBJ1-1 | TRBD1 | few | TRBV6-2/TRBV6-3 | CASSYWTGDTEAFF | TGTGCCAGCAGTTACTGGACAGGGGACACTGAAGCTTTCTTT
TRBJ2-2 | . | . | TRBV27 | CASSLLAGDFAGELFF | TGTGCCAGCAGTTTATTGGCAGGGGATTTCGCCGGGGAGCTGTTTTTT
TRBJ2-7 | TRBD1 | . | TRBV5-1 | CASRFRDRESNEQYF | TGCGCCAGCAGGTTCCGGGACAGGGAGTCCAATGAGCAGTACTTC
TRBJ2-2 | . | . | TRBV18 | CASSPLAQIGELFF | TGTGCCAGCTCACCACTCGCACAAATCGGGGAGCTGTTTTTT
TRBJ2-5 | TRBD1 | few | TRBV4-3 | CASSQDWDRGTQYF | TGCGCCAGCAGCCAAGATTGGGACAGAGGGACCCAGTACTTC
TRBJ2-1 | TRBD1 | . | TRBV6-5 | CASSFSTGGYNTGSYNEQFF | TGTGCCAGCAGTTTCTCGACAGGGGGCTACAACACTGGCTCCTACAATGAGCAGTTCTTC
TRBJ2-6 | TRBD1 | . | TRBV27 | CASSLSGTVISGANVLTF | TGTGCCAGCAGTTTATCCGGGACAGTGATCTCTGGGGCCAACGTCCTGACTTTC
TRBJ1-2 | . | . | TRBV9 | CASSVDNLNYGYTF | TGTGCCAGCAGCGTAGATAACCTTAACTATGGTTACACCTTC
TRBJ1-2 | . | few | TRBV5-1 | CASSTGNTGFYGYTF | TGCGCCAGCAGCACTGGAAATACAGGGTTCTATGGCTACACCTTC
TRBJ2-7 | . | . | TRBV2 | CASRWRHYEQYF | TGTGCCAGCAGGTGGAGACACTACGAGCAGTACTTC
TRBJ1-4 | . | . | TRBV28 | CASSLWAVATNEKLFF | TGTGCCAGCAGTTTATGGGCAGTTGCAACTAATGAAAAACTGTTTTTT
TRBJ2-1 | . | . | TRBV5-5 | CASSSTWDTGDEQFF | TGTGCCAGCAGCTCCACCTGGGACACCGGCGATGAGCAGTTCTTC
TRBJ2-2 | . | . | TRBV5-1 | CASSLTQEGTGELFF | TGCGCCAGCAGCTTGACCCAAGAGGGCACCGGGGAGCTGTTTTTT
TRBJ1-5 | . | few | TRBV20-1 | CSASSGNQPQHF | TGCAGTGCTAGCAGCGGCAATCAGCCCCAGCATTTT
TRBJ2-5 | . | . | TRBV7-9 | CASSRLLLETQYF | TGTGCCAGCAGCCGCCTTCTTTTGGAGACCCAGTACTTC
TRBJ2-2 | . | . | TRBV21-1 | CARSKGFANTGELFF | TGTGCCAGAAGCAAGGGGTTTGCGAACACCGGGGAGCTGTTTTTT
TRBJ2-3 | . | few | TRBV11-2 | CASSSGAADTQYF | TGTGCCAGCAGCTCGGGGGCGGCAGATACGCAGTATTTT
TRBJ2-1 | . | . | TRBV29-1 | CSVAAPVNNEQFF | TGCAGCGTCGCCGCCCCGGTCAACAATGAGCAGTTCTTC
TRBJ2-7 | . | . | TRBV29-1 | CSVGTAPSSYEQYF | TGCAGCGTTGGAACAGCCCCCAGCTCCTACGAGCAGTACTTC
TRBJ1-6 | . | . | TRBV3-1 | CASSPAASENSPLHF | TGTGCCAGCAGCCCAGCGGCCAGCGAAAATTCACCCCTCCACTTT
TRBJ2-1 | . | few | TRBV7-2 | CASTVAGPNNEQFF | TGTGCCAGCACCGTCGCGGGGCCGAACAATGAGCAGTTCTTC
TRBJ1-1 | . | . | TRBV7-2 | CASSLFIRGLNTEAFF | TGTGCCAGCAGCTTATTTATCAGGGGCTTGAACACTGAAGCTTTCTTT
TRBJ2-1 | . | . | TRBV12-3/TRBV12-4 | CASKLLAAGEQFF | TGTGCCAGCAAACTTTTAGCCGCCGGGGAGCAGTTCTTC
TRBJ2-1 | . | . | TRBV27 | CASSLRVSGRNNEQFF | TGTGCCAGCAGTTTAAGAGTGTCAGGGCGCAACAATGAGCAGTTCTTC
TRBJ2-3 | TRBD2 | many | TRBV7-2 | CASSSGGGPDTQYF | TGTGCCAGCAGCTCCGGGGGGGGTCCAGATACGCAGTATTTT
TRBJ2-1 | TRBD1 | few | TRBV24-1 | CATSDLGTGGYNEQFF | TGTGCCACCAGTGATTTAGGGACAGGGGGCTACAATGAGCAGTTCTTC
TRBJ2-1 | . | few | TRBV7-9 | CASSPPYYEQFF | TGTGCCAGCAGCCCACCTTACTATGAGCAGTTCTTC
TRBJ2-1 | TRBD2 | few | TRBV29-1 | CSVEARTSGDPNEQFF | TGCAGCGTTGAAGCCCGGACTAGCGGGGACCCCAATGAGCAGTTCTTC
TRBJ2-1 | . | few | TRBV5-1 | CASSLAGDMWNEQFF | TGCGCCAGCAGCTTGGCTGGGGATATGTGGAATGAGCAGTTCTTC
TRBJ2-1 | . | . | TRBV7-3 | CASSSSRTDYNEQFF | TGTGCCAGCAGCTCATCCAGGACGGACTACAATGAGCAGTTCTTC
TRBJ2-1 | TRBD2 | few | TRBV11-1 | CASSELAGYYNEQFF | TGTGCCAGCAGCGAACTAGCGGGATACTACAATGAGCAGTTCTTC
TRBJ1-1 | . | . | TRBV5-5 | CASSLLAGSGAEAFF | TGTGCCAGCAGCTTGTTGGCAGGGTCAGGCGCTGAAGCTTTCTTT
TRBJ1-1 | . | . | TRBV29-1 | CSVGQYTEAFF | TGCAGCGTTGGACAGTACACTGAAGCTTTCTTT
TRBJ2-1 | TRBD2 | . | TRBV29-1 | CSVEGGTSESYNEQFF | TGCAGCGTTGAGGGGGGGACTAGCGAATCCTACAATGAGCAGTTCTTC
TRBJ1-1 | . | . | TRBV7-9 | CASSVGLWTEAFF | TGTGCCAGCAGCGTAGGTCTTTGGACTGAAGCTTTCTTT
TRBJ1-1 | TRBD1 | . | TRBV20-1 | CSATSRDRDPNTEAFF | TGCAGTGCTACCAGCCGGGACAGGGACCCGAACACTGAAGCTTTCTTT
TRBJ2-1 | . | . | TRBV5-6 | CASSYSLAGRNEQFF | TGTGCCAGCAGCTATAGCCTAGCAGGCCGCAATGAGCAGTTCTTC
TRBJ2-2 | . | . | TRBV12-3/TRBV12-4 | CASSPDLVDTGELFF | TGTGCCAGCAGTCCTGATTTAGTGGACACCGGGGAGCTGTTTTTT
TRBJ1-1 | . | few | TRBV2 | CASSASRVDTEAFF | TGTGCCAGCAGTGCGAGCCGTGTTGACACTGAAGCTTTCTTT
TRBJ1-1 | TRBD1 | few | TRBV2 | CASSEGTGGLTEAFF | TGTGCCAGCAGTGAAGGGACAGGGGGCCTCACTGAAGCTTTCTTT
TRBJ2-1 | . | . | TRBV10-3 | CAISESNEQFF | TGTGCCATCAGTGAGTCTAATGAGCAGTTCTTC
TRBJ2-7 | . | few | TRBV7-2 | CASSLFMAGWEQYF | TGTGCCAGCAGCTTATTTATGGCAGGGTGGGAGCAGTACTTC
TRBJ1-1 | . | . | TRBV20-1 | CSAREQGITEAFF | TGCAGTGCTAGGGAGCAGGGCATCACTGAAGCTTTCTTT
TRBJ2-2 | . | . | TRBV7-2 | CASSSTGFYTGELFF | TGTGCCAGCAGTTCTACAGGGTTCTACACCGGGGAGCTGTTTTTT
TRBJ1-2 | . | . | TRBV7-2 | CASSLVAGGVRGYTF | TGTGCCAGCAGCTTAGTGGCAGGAGGGGTCAGGGGCTACACCTTC